A single sample is the source of the 7 T cell receptor beta chains below, sequenced in a study of tumor-infiltrating lymphocytes in primary liver carcinoma. The authors made TCR beta cDNA from around 500 ng total RNA with a constant-region primer. Three-round nested multiplex PCR performed with slightly modified ARM-PCR produced the TCR beta libraries. A C-beta reverse primer was combined with TRBV1-TRBV30 forward primers in the first two PCR rounds, and each round had 9 to 10 cycles. TCRdb ran MiXCR on the multiplex PCR reads and lists one entry per CDR3 protein. The table lists more than 50,000 distinct CDR3 sequences, around 79% of them singletons. Co-extracting RNA and DNA was done with 20-30 mg of unsorted bulk tissue as input. Sequenced sample: liver tumor tissue from sampling region 2. Subset noted: tumor region T2, inferior pole. These receptors were collected from a man aged 35 to 55 with primary liver carcinoma and hepatitis B virus infection.

On this clonotype itself: At one end the junction does not follow the germline gene, possibly because of a read error. This chain connects TRBV12-3 or TRBV12-4 to TRBJ2-3; maybe TRBD1 (5 bases). This CDR3 is 13 amino acids long. The CDR3: CASTLFSTDTPYF. The CDR3 nucleotides are TGTGCCAGCACTTTATTCTCGACAGATACGCCGTATTTT.

In regard to this clonotype: An end of the junction differs from the germline gene, which may be a read error. This rearrangement joins TRBV19 to TRBJ2-1; 7 bases are a match to TRBD2. Germline-derived CDR1 and CDR2 are LNHDA and SQIVND (reference sequence). The CDR3 loop spans 13 amino acids. DNA of the CDR3: TGTTCCAGTAGTATGAGGACTAGTGATCGGCAGTTCTTC. Its translation is CSSSMRTSDRQFF.

This clonotype has only a few counts. This chain uses TRBV20-1 with TRBJ1-2; 8 bases agree with TRBD1. V lost 5 bases to trimming and J lost 6 bases; unmatched junction nucleotides: 8. This CDR3 comprises 13 residues. Germline CDR1 reads DFQATT; CDR2 reads SNEGSKA (reference sequence). Here the CDR3 reads CSAEIGQGDGYTF. In nucleotides, the CDR3 is TGCAGTGCTGAAATAGGACAGGGCGATGGCTACACCTTC.

Details on this clonotype: A read error is possible here, since a much larger clone lies one base away. The chain is built from TRBV5-1 and TRBJ2-7; TRBD1 matches at 8 bases. The CDR3 has 13 amino acids. Germline V gene lookup returns CDR1 SGHRS and CDR2 YFSETQ. Losses at the gene ends were 0 bases for V and 10 bases for J; bases not matched to a gene: 6. CDR3 residues: CASSLAGGIDQYF. As DNA, the CDR3 is TGCGCCAGCAGCTTGGCAGGGGGCATCGATCAGTACTTC.

This chain connects TRBV6-1 to TRBJ2-7, with D possibly being TRBD2 (5 bases). CDR3 length equals 13 residues. The germline gives CDR1 MNHNS, CDR2 SASEGT. V shed 6 bases and J shed 8 bases, with 17 bases lying between them. The CDR3 loop reads CASRDANGDQQYF. The DNA for the CDR3 is TGTGCCAGCAGGGACGCTAACGGGGATCAGCAGTACTTC.

On this clonotype: The junction and the germline gene differ at one end; a read error may be behind it. The V gene is TRBV6-2 or TRBV6-3, the J gene TRBJ2-3; D is undetermined. The CDR3 runs 16 residues. Germline lookup yields CDR1 MNHEY and CDR2 SVGEGT. The CDR3 DNA is TGTGCTAGCAGTCCCTCCTCGACCACCTTCACAGATACGCAGTATTTT. Protein product: CASSPSSTTFTDTQYF.

This clonotype occurred once. The CDR3 carries no conserved terminal phenylalanine or tryptophan, so it likely arises from a read error. The genes are TRBV11-2 and TRBJ2-7; possible D gene TRBD2, 6 bases. The germline V gene encodes CDR1 SGHAT and CDR2 FQNNGV. This CDR3 comprises 13 residues. CDR3 amino acids: CTSSSGSLREQYL. The CDR3 region has the DNA TGTACCAGCAGCAGCGGGTCTTTAAGGGAGCAGTACCTC.